The sequence of this T cell receptor beta chain was determined in a study of T-cell reconstitution after alpha-beta-depleted transplantation in children. A TCRbeta library incorporating unique molecular identifiers was prepared. One entry per CDR3 protein, called by TCRdb with MiXCR from the PCR reads. The sample yields about 540,000 distinct CDR3 sequences, around 17% seen once. The germline V and J ends were trimmed by 3 bases and 6 bases, with 18 bases remaining between them. Germline loops: CDR1 DFQATT, CDR2 SNEGSKA (reference sequence). The CDR3 loop spans 15 amino acids. The chain uses TRBV20-1 and TRBJ1-5, with D maybe TRBD1 (5 bases). The specimen comprised PBMCs from the stem cell graft donor, sampled from the stem cell graft. This TCR was sampled from a human donor who donated a stem cell graft to a child with acute lymphoblastic leukemia. CDR3 DNA: TGCAGTGCTAGGGTCGGGCAGGGAAAGAGTCAGCCCCAGCATTTT. Translation: CSARVGQGKSQPQHF.